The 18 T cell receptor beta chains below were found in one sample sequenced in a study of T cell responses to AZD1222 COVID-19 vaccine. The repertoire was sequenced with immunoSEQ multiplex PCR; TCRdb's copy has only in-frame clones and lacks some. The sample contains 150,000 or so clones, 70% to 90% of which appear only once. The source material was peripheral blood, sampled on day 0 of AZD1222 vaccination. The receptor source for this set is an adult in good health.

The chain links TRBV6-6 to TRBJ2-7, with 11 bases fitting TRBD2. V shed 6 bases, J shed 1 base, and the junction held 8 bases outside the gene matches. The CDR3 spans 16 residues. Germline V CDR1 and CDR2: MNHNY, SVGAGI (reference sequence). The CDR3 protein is CASRGTSGRLSYEQYF. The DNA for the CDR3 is TGTGCCAGCAGAGGGACTAGCGGCAGACTTTCCTACGAGCAGTACTTC.

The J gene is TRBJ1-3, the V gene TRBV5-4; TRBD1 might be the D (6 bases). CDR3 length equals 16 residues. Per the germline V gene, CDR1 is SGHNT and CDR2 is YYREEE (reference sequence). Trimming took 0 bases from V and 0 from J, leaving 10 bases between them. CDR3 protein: CASSLGQESSGNTIYF. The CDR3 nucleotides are TGTGCCAGCAGCTTGGGACAGGAGAGCTCTGGAAACACCATATATTTT.

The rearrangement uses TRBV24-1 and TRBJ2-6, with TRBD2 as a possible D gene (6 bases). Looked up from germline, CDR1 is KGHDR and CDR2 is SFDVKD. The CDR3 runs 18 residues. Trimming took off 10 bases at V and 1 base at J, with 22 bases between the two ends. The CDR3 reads CATGGREEGKSGANVLTF. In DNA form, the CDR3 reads TGTGCCACGGGGGGTAGGGAAGAGGGAAAATCTGGGGCCAACGTCCTGACTTTC.

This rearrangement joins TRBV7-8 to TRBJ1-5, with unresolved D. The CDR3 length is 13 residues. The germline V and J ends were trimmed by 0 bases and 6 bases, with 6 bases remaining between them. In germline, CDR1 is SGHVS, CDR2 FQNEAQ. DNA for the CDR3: TGTGCCAGCAGCTTAGCGCCCAGTCAGCCCCAGCATTTT. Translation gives CASSLAPSQPQHF.

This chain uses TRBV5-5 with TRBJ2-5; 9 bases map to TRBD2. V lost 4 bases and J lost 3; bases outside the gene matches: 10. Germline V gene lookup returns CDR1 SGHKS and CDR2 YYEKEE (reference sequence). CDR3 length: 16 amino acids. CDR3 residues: CASSPPVGGREETQYF. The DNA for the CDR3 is TGTGCCAGCAGCCCCCCAGTTGGCGGGAGGGAAGAGACCCAGTACTTC.

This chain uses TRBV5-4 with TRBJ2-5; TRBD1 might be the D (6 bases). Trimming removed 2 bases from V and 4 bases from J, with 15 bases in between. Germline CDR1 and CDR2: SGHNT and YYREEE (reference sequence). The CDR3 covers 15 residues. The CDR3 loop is CASSFDGTRGETQYF. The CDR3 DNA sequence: TGTGCCAGCAGCTTCGATGGGACAAGAGGAGAGACCCAGTACTTC.

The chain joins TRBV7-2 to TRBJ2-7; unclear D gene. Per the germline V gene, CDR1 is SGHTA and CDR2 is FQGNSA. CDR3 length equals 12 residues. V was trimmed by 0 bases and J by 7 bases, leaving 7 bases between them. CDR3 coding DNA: TGTGCCAGCAGCTTAGCGCTTGGGGAGCAGTACGTC. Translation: CASSLALGEQYV.

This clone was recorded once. Here the CDR3 reads CASSTGPNQPQHF. The CDR3 DNA is TGTGCCAGCAGTACAGGACCCAATCAGCCCCAGCATTTT. The V call is TRBV12-3 or TRBV12-4, the J call TRBJ1-5; TRBD1 might be the D (5 bases). Trimming shortened V by 5 bases and J by 3 bases, and 8 bases separated the two germline ends. The CDR3 has 13 amino acids.

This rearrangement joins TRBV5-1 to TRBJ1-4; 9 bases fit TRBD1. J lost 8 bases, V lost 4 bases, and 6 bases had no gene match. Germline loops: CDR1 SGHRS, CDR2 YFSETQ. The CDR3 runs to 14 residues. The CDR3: CASSTGQGREKLFF. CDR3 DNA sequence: TGCGCCAGCAGCACGGGACAGGGCCGGGAAAAACTGTTTTTT.

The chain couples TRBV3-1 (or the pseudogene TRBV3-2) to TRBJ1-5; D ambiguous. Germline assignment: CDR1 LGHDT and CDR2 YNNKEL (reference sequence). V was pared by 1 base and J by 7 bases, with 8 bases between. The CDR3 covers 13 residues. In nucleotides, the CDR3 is TGTGCCAGCAGCCAAGGCCCCAGGCAGCCCCAGCATTTT. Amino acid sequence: CASSQGPRQPQHF.

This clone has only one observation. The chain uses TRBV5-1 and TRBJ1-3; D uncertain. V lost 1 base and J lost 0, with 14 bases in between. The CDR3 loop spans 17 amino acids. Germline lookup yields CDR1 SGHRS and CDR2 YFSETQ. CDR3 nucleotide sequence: TGCGCCAGCAGCTTGAATTTCGGTGGTAACTCTGGAAACACCATATATTTT. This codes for CASSLNFGGNSGNTIYF.

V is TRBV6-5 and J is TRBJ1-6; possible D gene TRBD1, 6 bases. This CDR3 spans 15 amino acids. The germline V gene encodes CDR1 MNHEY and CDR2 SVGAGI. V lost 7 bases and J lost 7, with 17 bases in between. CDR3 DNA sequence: TGTGCCAGCAAAAGAGAGGGGCAGGGGAATTCACCCCTCCACTTT. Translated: CASKREGQGNSPLHF.

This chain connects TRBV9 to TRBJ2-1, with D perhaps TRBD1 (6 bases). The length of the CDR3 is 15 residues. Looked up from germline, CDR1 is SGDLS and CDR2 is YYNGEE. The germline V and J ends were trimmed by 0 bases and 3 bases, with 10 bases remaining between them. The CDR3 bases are TGTGCCAGCAGCGTAGCACAGGGTGGCTACAATGAGCAGTTCTTC. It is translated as CASSVAQGGYNEQFF.

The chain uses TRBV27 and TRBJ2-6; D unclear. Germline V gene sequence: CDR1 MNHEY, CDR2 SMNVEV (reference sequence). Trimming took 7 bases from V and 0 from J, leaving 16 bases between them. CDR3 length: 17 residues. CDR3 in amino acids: CASKFLATISGANVLTF. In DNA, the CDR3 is TGTGCCAGCAAGTTCCTGGCTACCATCTCTGGGGCCAACGTCCTGACTTTC.

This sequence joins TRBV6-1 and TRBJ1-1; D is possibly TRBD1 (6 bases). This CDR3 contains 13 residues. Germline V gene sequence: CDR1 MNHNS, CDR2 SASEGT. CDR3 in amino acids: CVSRAGENTEAFF. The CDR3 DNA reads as TGTGTCTCACGGGCAGGGGAGAACACTGAAGCTTTCTTT.

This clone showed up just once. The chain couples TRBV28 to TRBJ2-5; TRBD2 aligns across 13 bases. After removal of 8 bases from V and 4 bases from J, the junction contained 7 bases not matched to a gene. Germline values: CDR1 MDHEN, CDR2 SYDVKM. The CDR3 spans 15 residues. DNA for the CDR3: TGTGCCAGCGGTTCCGGGACTAGCGGGATAGAGACCCAGTACTTC. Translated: CASGSGTSGIETQYF.

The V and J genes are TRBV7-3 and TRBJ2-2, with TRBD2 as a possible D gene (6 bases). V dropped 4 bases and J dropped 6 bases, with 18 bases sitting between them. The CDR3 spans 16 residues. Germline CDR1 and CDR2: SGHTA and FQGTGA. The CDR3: CASSSAGTQIAGELFF. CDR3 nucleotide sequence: TGTGCCAGCAGCTCCGCCGGGACTCAGATAGCCGGGGAGCTGTTTTTT. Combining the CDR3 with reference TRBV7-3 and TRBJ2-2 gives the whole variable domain GAGVSQTPSNKVTEKGKYVELRCDPISGHTALYWYRQSLGQGPEFLIYFQGTGAADDSGLPNDRFFAVRPEGSVSTLKIQRTERGDSAVYLCASSSAGTQIAGELFFGEGSRLTVL.

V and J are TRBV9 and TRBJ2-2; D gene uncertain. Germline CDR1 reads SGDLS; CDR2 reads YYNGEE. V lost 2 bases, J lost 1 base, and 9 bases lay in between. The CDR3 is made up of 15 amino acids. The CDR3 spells CASSVTGQNTGELFF. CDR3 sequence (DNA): TGTGCCAGCAGCGTTACGGGTCAGAACACCGGGGAGCTGTTTTTT.